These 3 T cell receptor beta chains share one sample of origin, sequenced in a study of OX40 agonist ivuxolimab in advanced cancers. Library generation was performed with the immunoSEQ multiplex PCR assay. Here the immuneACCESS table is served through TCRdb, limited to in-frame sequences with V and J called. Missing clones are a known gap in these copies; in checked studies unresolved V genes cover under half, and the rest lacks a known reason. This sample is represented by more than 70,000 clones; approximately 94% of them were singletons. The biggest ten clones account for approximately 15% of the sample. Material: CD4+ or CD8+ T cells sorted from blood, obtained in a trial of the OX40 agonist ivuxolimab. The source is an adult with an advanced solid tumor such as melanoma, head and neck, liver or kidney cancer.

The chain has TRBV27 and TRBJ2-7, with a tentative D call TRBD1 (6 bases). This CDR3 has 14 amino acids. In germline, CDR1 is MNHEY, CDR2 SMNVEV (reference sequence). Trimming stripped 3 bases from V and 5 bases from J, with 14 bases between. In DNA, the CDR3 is TGTGCCAGCAGTTTGTTATGGGACACCCACGAGCAGTACTTC. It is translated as CASSLLWDTHEQYF.

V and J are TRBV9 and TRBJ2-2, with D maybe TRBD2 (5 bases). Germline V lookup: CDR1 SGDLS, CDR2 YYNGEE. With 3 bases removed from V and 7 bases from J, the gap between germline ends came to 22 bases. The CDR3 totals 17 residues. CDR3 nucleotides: TGTGCCAGCAGCGAGGGTCGAGGGCTAGCCTTAGTCGGGGAGCTGTTTTTT. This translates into CASSEGRGLALVGELFF.

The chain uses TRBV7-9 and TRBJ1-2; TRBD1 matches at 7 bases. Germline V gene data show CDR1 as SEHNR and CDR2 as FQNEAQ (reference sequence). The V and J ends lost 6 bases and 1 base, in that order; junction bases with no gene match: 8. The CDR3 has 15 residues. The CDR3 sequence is CASRVGQDYNYGYTF. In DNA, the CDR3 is TGTGCCAGCAGAGTCGGACAGGATTATAACTATGGCTACACCTTC. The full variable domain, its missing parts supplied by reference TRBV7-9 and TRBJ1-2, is DTGVSQNPRHKITKRGQNVTFRCDPISEHNRLYWYRQTLGQGPEFLTYFQNEAQLEKSRLLSDRFSAERPKGSFSTLEIQRTEQGDSAMYLCASRVGQDYNYGYTFGSGTRLTVV.